This TCR beta chain was identified in a study of T-cell reconstitution after alpha-beta-depleted transplantation in children. The TCRbeta library was prepared with unique molecular identifiers. MiXCR, applied by TCRdb to the PCR reads, yields one record per CDR3 protein. The sample includes around 340,000 distinct CDR3 sequences, roughly 13% of them seen just once. Per germline, CDR1 MNHEY and CDR2 SVGAGI. V lost 2 bases, J lost 1 base, and 6 bases stayed unmatched. There are 17 residues in the CDR3. The clonotype comes from a human donor who donated a stem cell graft to a child with Fanconi anemia. The starting material was PBMCs, obtained from the stem cell graft. V is TRBV6-5 and J is TRBJ2-5; 11 bases line up with TRBD2. Here the CDR3 DNA reads TGTGCCAGCAGTTACCCATCTAGCGGGGGGCTCCAAGAGACCCAGTACTTC. Its protein product is CASSYPSSGGLQETQYF.